The rows below give T cell receptor beta chains drawn from one sample of a study of blood T cell repertoires in COVID-19. Here immunoSEQ multiplex PCR was the method, and the copy in TCRdb shows in-frame clones only, minus some. The sample lists around 150,000 clones, about 80% seen once, with about 20% in the top ten. The sequenced material came from peripheral blood. These receptors were taken from a woman older than 75 with acute or convalescent COVID-19. Both conserved end residues are part of each CDR3. D genes are given only for firm matches. For some rows the clone size is stated as once, few or many, or as a class when expanded; others skip it.

V gene: TRBV18
CDR3 length: 15
D gene: TRBD1
clone size: -
J gene: TRBJ1-2
CDR3 DNA: TGTGCCAGCTCGGAGTTTACCGGGACAGTCTATGGCTACACCTTC
CDR3 protein: CASSEFTGTVYGYTF

V gene: TRBV3-1/TRBV3-2
CDR3 length: 17
D gene: TRBD2
clone size: few
J gene: TRBJ2-7
CDR3 DNA: TGTGCCAGCAGCCCGGGACTAGCGGGCAAGAGCTCCTACGAGCAGTACTTC
CDR3 protein: CASSPGLAGKSSYEQYF

V gene: TRBV27
CDR3 length: 17
D gene: -
clone size: -
J gene: TRBJ2-7
CDR3 DNA: TGTGCCAGCAGACACCCTAAATGGACAGTTGGCCCCTACGAGCAGTACTTC
CDR3 protein: CASRHPKWTVGPYEQYF

V gene: TRBV3-1/TRBV3-2
CDR3 length: 14
D gene: TRBD1
clone size: -
J gene: TRBJ1-2
CDR3 DNA: TGTGCCAGCAGCCAAGGACAGGGGGCCGGAGGCTACACCTTC
CDR3 protein: CASSQGQGAGGYTF

V gene: TRBV10-3
CDR3 length: 16
D gene: -
clone size: -
J gene: TRBJ1-6
CDR3 DNA: TGTGCCATCAGCCCTATCCCGGGAGCAACTAATTCACCCCTCCACTTT
CDR3 protein: CAISPIPGATNSPLHF

V gene: TRBV7-2
CDR3 length: 15
D gene: -
clone size: -
J gene: TRBJ1-5
CDR3 DNA: TGTGCCAGCAGCCCCGGAGGGGGGGGCTATCAGCCCCAGCATTTT
CDR3 protein: CASSPGGGGYQPQHF

V gene: TRBV27
CDR3 length: 15
D gene: -
clone size: -
J gene: TRBJ2-7
CDR3 DNA: TGTGCCAGCAGTTTTGCCGGGGACAACTCCTACGAGCAGTACTTC
CDR3 protein: CASSFAGDNSYEQYF

V gene: TRBV19
CDR3 length: 17
D gene: TRBD1
clone size: -
J gene: TRBJ1-5
CDR3 DNA: TGTGCCAGTAGTCCTGCGACAGGGAGGACACGCAATCAGCCCCAGCATTTT
CDR3 protein: CASSPATGRTRNQPQHF

V gene: TRBV11-2
CDR3 length: 13
D gene: -
clone size: once
J gene: TRBJ2-2
CDR3 DNA: TGTGCCAGCAGCCCGCGCGTCACCGGGGAGCTGTTTTTT
CDR3 protein: CASSPRVTGELFF

V gene: TRBV29-1
CDR3 length: 12
D gene: -
clone size: once
J gene: TRBJ1-2
CDR3 DNA: TGCAGCGTTGTTCAAGGGGGTGATGGCTACACCTTC
CDR3 protein: CSVVQGGDGYTF

V gene: TRBV7-2
CDR3 length: 14
D gene: TRBD1
clone size: -
J gene: TRBJ1-2
CDR3 DNA: TGTGCCAGCAGCTCGGGACAGGGAACAGCTGGCTACACCTTC
CDR3 protein: CASSSGQGTAGYTF

V gene: TRBV11-2
CDR3 length: 12
D gene: -
clone size: -
J gene: TRBJ1-2
CDR3 DNA: TGTGCCAGCAGCTTACAGGGTGAAGGCTACACCTTC
CDR3 protein: CASSLQGEGYTF

V gene: TRBV5-5
CDR3 length: 15
D gene: TRBD1
clone size: -
J gene: TRBJ2-7
CDR3 DNA: TGTGCCAGCAGCTTGGGAAGGGACAGGGCTTACGAGCAGTACTTC
CDR3 protein: CASSLGRDRAYEQYF

V gene: TRBV19
CDR3 length: 15
D gene: -
clone size: -
J gene: TRBJ2-7
CDR3 DNA: TGTGCCAGTAGTATAGGGACAGCCGGAACCTACGAGCAGTACTTC
CDR3 protein: CASSIGTAGTYEQYF

V gene: TRBV19
CDR3 length: 13
D gene: -
clone size: -
J gene: TRBJ2-7
CDR3 DNA: TGTGCCAGTAGTATAGCTTACAGACAGGAGCAGTACTTC
CDR3 protein: CASSIAYRQEQYF

V gene: TRBV2
CDR3 length: 15
D gene: -
clone size: once
J gene: TRBJ2-7
CDR3 DNA: TGTGCCAGCAGTGAATGGCTCCCAGATGCTTACGAGCAGTACTTC
CDR3 protein: CASSEWLPDAYEQYF

V gene: TRBV3-1/TRBV3-2
CDR3 length: 13
D gene: -
clone size: -
J gene: TRBJ1-1
CDR3 DNA: TGTGCCAGCAGCCAAGGAGATTACACTGAAGCTTTCTTT
CDR3 protein: CASSQGDYTEAFF

V gene: TRBV5-1
CDR3 length: 15
D gene: TRBD2
clone size: -
J gene: TRBJ2-1
CDR3 DNA: TGCGCCAGCAGCTTCGGGACTAGCTCCTACAATGAGCAGTTCTTC
CDR3 protein: CASSFGTSSYNEQFF

V gene: TRBV7-9
CDR3 length: 15
D gene: -
clone size: few
J gene: TRBJ1-4
CDR3 DNA: TGTGCCAGCAGCCCAGGGAGGGCATTAGGGGAAAAACTGTTTTTT
CDR3 protein: CASSPGRALGEKLFF

V gene: TRBV6-6
CDR3 length: 14
D gene: -
clone size: once
J gene: TRBJ1-2
CDR3 DNA: TGTGCCAGCAGGGTCCGGGACACTAACTATGGCTACACCTTC
CDR3 protein: CASRVRDTNYGYTF

V gene: TRBV7-9
CDR3 length: 15
D gene: -
clone size: -
J gene: TRBJ1-4
CDR3 DNA: TGTGCCAGCAGCTTAGTACTGGCGGCTAATGAAAAACTGTTTTTT
CDR3 protein: CASSLVLAANEKLFF

V gene: TRBV11-2
CDR3 length: 15
D gene: -
clone size: -
J gene: TRBJ2-7
CDR3 DNA: TGTGCCAGCAGTTTAAGTAGGGGAAAATTCTACGAGCAGTACTTC
CDR3 protein: CASSLSRGKFYEQYF

V gene: TRBV11-1
CDR3 length: 13
D gene: -
clone size: -
J gene: TRBJ1-1
CDR3 DNA: TGTGCCAGCAGCTCCCAGGTGAACACTGAAGCTTTCTTT
CDR3 protein: CASSSQVNTEAFF

V gene: TRBV7-9
CDR3 length: 14
D gene: -
clone size: -
J gene: TRBJ2-1
CDR3 DNA: TGTGCCAGCAGCCACCCGGGACTCCCTAATGAGCAGTTCTTC
CDR3 protein: CASSHPGLPNEQFF

V gene: TRBV3-1/TRBV3-2
CDR3 length: 15
D gene: TRBD2
clone size: -
J gene: TRBJ2-5
CDR3 DNA: TGTGCCAGCAGCCGATTGACTAGCGGGAGGGAGACCCAGTACTTC
CDR3 protein: CASSRLTSGRETQYF

V gene: TRBV18
CDR3 length: 13
D gene: TRBD2
clone size: -
J gene: TRBJ2-1
CDR3 DNA: TGTGCCAGCTCAGAGCGCCGGGGGGATGAGCAGTTCTTC
CDR3 protein: CASSERRGDEQFF

V gene: TRBV13
CDR3 length: 14
D gene: -
clone size: -
J gene: TRBJ2-7
CDR3 DNA: TGTGCCAGCAGCGTGGGACAAGCTTCCTACGAGCAGTACTTC
CDR3 protein: CASSVGQASYEQYF

V gene: TRBV5-4
CDR3 length: 15
D gene: TRBD1
clone size: -
J gene: TRBJ1-6
CDR3 DNA: TGTGCCAGCAGCTCAAAAGGACAGGGTGTCTCACCCCTCCACTTT
CDR3 protein: CASSSKGQGVSPLHF

V gene: TRBV6-1
CDR3 length: 13
D gene: -
clone size: once
J gene: TRBJ1-1
CDR3 DNA: TGTGCCAGCAGTGAATGGGGGGGCACTGAAGCTTTCTTT
CDR3 protein: CASSEWGGTEAFF

V gene: TRBV6-5
CDR3 length: 15
D gene: -
clone size: -
J gene: TRBJ2-7
CDR3 DNA: TGTGCCAGCACAAGATCTGGTGAAGCCACTTACGAGCAGTACTTC
CDR3 protein: CASTRSGEATYEQYF

V gene: TRBV11-2
CDR3 length: 13
D gene: -
clone size: -
J gene: TRBJ1-6
CDR3 DNA: TGTGCCAGCAGCATCTACAGGGATTCACCCCTCCACTTT
CDR3 protein: CASSIYRDSPLHF

V gene: TRBV18
CDR3 length: 15
D gene: -
clone size: -
J gene: TRBJ2-4
CDR3 DNA: TGTGCCAGCTCACCTCCCGGGACATTGAAAAACATTCAGTACTTC
CDR3 protein: CASSPPGTLKNIQYF

V gene: TRBV6-5
CDR3 length: 14
D gene: TRBD1
clone size: -
J gene: TRBJ1-6
CDR3 DNA: TGTGCCAGCAGCAGTGGACAGGGAAATTCACCCCTCCACTTT
CDR3 protein: CASSSGQGNSPLHF

V gene: TRBV5-1
CDR3 length: 15
D gene: TRBD1
clone size: -
J gene: TRBJ2-1
CDR3 DNA: TGCGCCAGCAGGGCCGGGACAGGGGTGGTCAATGAGCAGTTCTTC
CDR3 protein: CASRAGTGVVNEQFF

V gene: TRBV5-6
CDR3 length: 14
D gene: -
clone size: -
J gene: TRBJ1-4
CDR3 DNA: TGTGCCAGCACCCAGCAGGGTGCGAGCGAAAAACTGTTTTTT
CDR3 protein: CASTQQGASEKLFF

V gene: TRBV19
CDR3 length: 13
D gene: -
clone size: -
J gene: TRBJ2-3
CDR3 DNA: TGTGCCAGTAGTGTTGGAGCCCCCCGGACGCAGTATTTT
CDR3 protein: CASSVGAPRTQYF

V gene: TRBV5-1
CDR3 length: 15
D gene: -
clone size: -
J gene: TRBJ2-2
CDR3 DNA: TGCGCCAGCAGCTTGGTTCAGATGAACACCGGGGAGCTGTTTTTT
CDR3 protein: CASSLVQMNTGELFF

V gene: TRBV19
CDR3 length: 19
D gene: TRBD1
clone size: -
J gene: TRBJ1-1
CDR3 DNA: TGTGCCAGTAGACTAGACAACCGGGACAGGGAGTGGGAGAACACTGAAGCTTTCTTT
CDR3 protein: CASRLDNRDREWENTEAFF

V gene: TRBV5-6
CDR3 length: 14
D gene: -
clone size: -
J gene: TRBJ1-1
CDR3 DNA: TGTGCCAGCAGCCCGACGTCAGGTCCCCCTGAAGCTTTCTTT
CDR3 protein: CASSPTSGPPEAFF